A single sample gave rise to the 30 T cell receptor beta chains below, sequenced in a study of a mutant IDH1 vaccine in newly diagnosed glioma. Time point defined: week 11, during vaccination. The vaccine gave 300 ug of a 20-mer mutant IDH1 peptide subcutaneously per dose. For these receptors, no antigen is known. Clones were sequenced by immunoSEQ multiplex PCR, and TCRdb holds only the in-frame ones, with some missing. Of about 64,000 clones listed, 70% to 85% are singletons. Source: PBMCs, taken from a glioma patient whose treatment included an IDH1 peptide vaccine. The receptors here all came from a woman aged 50 to 60 with glioma.

The chain combines TRBV2 with TRBJ1-2; 8 bases map to TRBD1. V lost 5 bases, J lost 4 bases, and 12 bases stayed unmatched. From germline, CDR1 is SNHLY and CDR2 FYNNEI. The CDR3 is 16 amino acids. CDR3: CASSYTGGAPSYGYTF. CDR3 nucleotide sequence: TGTGCCAGCAGTTATACAGGGGGGGCACCCTCCTATGGCTACACCTTC. Filled out from reference TRBV2 and TRBJ1-2, the complete variable domain reads EPEVTQTPSHQVTQMGQEVILRCVPISNHLYFYWYRQILGQKVEFLVSFYNNEISEKSEIFDDQFSVERPDGSNFTLKIRSTKLEDSAMYFCASSYTGGAPSYGYTFGSGTRLTVV.

V gene TRBV5-1 combines with J gene TRBJ2-7; 9 bases line up with TRBD1. The ends lost 0 bases at V and 1 base at J; junction bases unmatched: 2. The CDR3 length is 15 residues. In germline, CDR1 is SGHRS, CDR2 YFSETQ. In DNA, the CDR3 is TGCGCCAGCAGCTTGGGACAGGGGGGTTCCTACGAGCAGTACTTC. As protein: CASSLGQGGSYEQYF.

V usage is TRBV6-6 and J usage is TRBJ1-2; 7 bases agree with TRBD1. The germline CDR1 and CDR2 sequences are MNHNY and SVGAGI (reference sequence). J gave up 4 bases and V 2 bases, and 7 bases lay outside the gene matches. CDR3 length equals 15 residues. CDR3 sequence reads: CASSYTTGKRYGYTF. CDR3 DNA sequence: TGTGCCAGCAGTTACACGACAGGGAAGCGCTATGGCTACACCTTC.

The rearrangement joins TRBV6-5 to TRBJ2-7; 7 bases line up with TRBD2. Germline V gene sequence: CDR1 MNHEY, CDR2 SVGAGI. The CDR3 loop spans 15 amino acids. V was clipped by 0 bases and J by 3 bases; unmatched bases: 5. The CDR3 here is CASSYSAGEVYEQYF. In DNA form, the CDR3 reads TGTGCCAGCAGTTACTCGGCGGGGGAAGTCTACGAGCAGTACTTC.

The rearrangement uses TRBV28 and TRBJ1-2; 8 bases agree with TRBD1. This CDR3 is 15 amino acids long. Germline V lookup: CDR1 MDHEN, CDR2 SYDVKM. The trim removed 8 bases at V and 6 bases at J, leaving 14 bases unmatched. Written as DNA, the CDR3 is TGTGCCAGCCGCTTAGTAGGACAGGGAGTAGATGGCTACACCTTC. This encodes CASRLVGQGVDGYTF.

The V and J genes are TRBV10-1 and TRBJ2-3; a possible D gene is TRBD2 (6 bases). V was clipped by 2 bases and J by 1 base, with 10 bases between them. The CDR3 has 15 residues. Germline V gene data show CDR1 as WNHNN and CDR2 as SYGVQD (reference sequence). CDR3 nucleotide sequence: TGCGCCAGCAGTGAGCGACGGAGGGGCACAGATACGCAGTATTTT. It translates to CASSERRRGTDTQYF.

V gene TRBV10-3 combines with J gene TRBJ1-5; no clear D gene. V was trimmed by 10 bases and J by 1 base, leaving 11 bases between them. CDR1 and CDR2 from the germline V gene are ENHRY and SYGVKD. The CDR3 has 13 amino acids. This CDR3 reads CATGPASNQPQHF. The CDR3 coding sequence is TGTGCCACTGGACCGGCAAGCAATCAGCCCCAGCATTTT.

The V call is TRBV29-1, the J call TRBJ2-3; 8 nucleotides line up with TRBD1. V lost 6 bases and J lost 0; bases outside the gene matches: 2. Germline CDR1 is SQVTM and CDR2 is ANQGSEA. CDR3 length equals 13 residues. CDR3 nucleotides: TGCAGCGTGTGGACAGGGAGCACAGATACGCAGTATTTT. Its protein product is CSVWTGSTDTQYF.

The chain combines TRBV19 with TRBJ1-2; D unresolved. The CDR3 sequence is 13 residues long. From germline, CDR1 is LNHDA and CDR2 SQIVND (reference sequence). V dropped 7 bases and J dropped 1 base, with 10 bases sitting between them. CDR3 loop: CASTNSGNYGYTF. The CDR3 nucleotides are TGTGCCAGTACGAACTCGGGTAACTATGGCTACACCTTC.

The chain carries TRBV5-1 and TRBJ1-2; D might be TRBD1 (5 bases). V was pared by 0 bases and J by 0 bases, with 18 bases between. Germline CDR1 SGHRS, CDR2 YFSETQ. The CDR3 is 18 amino acids. The CDR3 nucleotides are TGCGCCAGCAGCTTGGCCATTGGGCAGGGCAGTTCTAACTATGGCTACACCTTC. It yields the protein CASSLAIGQGSSNYGYTF.

The chain employs TRBV5-1 and TRBJ1-1; D ambiguous. V was trimmed by 4 bases and J by 6 bases, leaving 16 bases between them. The CDR3 has 14 amino acids. Germline V lookup: CDR1 SGHRS, CDR2 YFSETQ. The CDR3 loop is CASSPSIGVSEAFF. The CDR3 bases are TGCGCCAGCAGCCCGTCGATAGGAGTTTCTGAAGCTTTCTTT.

This chain connects TRBV5-1 to TRBJ1-1; no clear D gene. The CDR3 contains 14 residues. CDR1 SGHRS and CDR2 YFSETQ come from the germline V gene. V lost 4 bases to trimming and J lost 0 bases, with 10 bases between them. CDR3 in DNA: TGCGCCAGCAGCCCTGATGGGGTGAACACTGAAGCTTTCTTT. Its protein product is CASSPDGVNTEAFF.

J is TRBJ2-2 and V is TRBV2; D uncertain. Germline CDR1 and CDR2: SNHLY and FYNNEI. The CDR3 consists of 13 residues. V gave up 1 base and J gave up 6 bases, with 6 bases separating them. The CDR3 reads CASSEGWSGELFF. CDR3 nucleotides: TGTGCCAGCAGTGAAGGGTGGTCCGGGGAGCTGTTTTTT.

V and J are TRBV7-9 and TRBJ2-7; D is tentatively TRBD1 or TRBD2 (5 bases each). This CDR3 has 12 amino acids. V dropped 5 bases and J dropped 9 bases, with 14 bases sitting between them. From germline, CDR1 is SEHNR and CDR2 FQNEAQ (reference sequence). CDR3 loop: CASSRGQQGQYF. CDR3 sequence (DNA): TGTGCCAGCAGCCGGGGCCAGCAGGGGCAGTACTTC. Combining the CDR3 with reference TRBV7-9 and TRBJ2-7 gives the whole variable domain DTGVSQNPRHKITKRGQNVTFRCDPISEHNRLYWYRQTLGQGPEFLTYFQNEAQLEKSRLLSDRFSAERPKGSFSTLEIQRTEQGDSAMYLCASSRGQQGQYFGPGTRLTVT.

The rearrangement joins TRBV30 to TRBJ1-3; D not certain. V gave up 0 bases and J gave up 0 bases, with 12 bases separating them. This CDR3 has 16 amino acids. In germline, CDR1 is GTSNPN, CDR2 SVGIG (reference sequence). DNA of the CDR3: TGTGCCTGGAGTGTGGAGGAGGGAAGCTCTGGAAACACCATATATTTT. Protein product: CAWSVEEGSSGNTIYF.

This rearrangement joins TRBV18 to TRBJ1-1, with 10 bases matching TRBD1. After removal of 6 bases from V and 5 bases from J, the junction contained 6 bases not matched to a gene. Germline CDR1 and CDR2: KGHSH and LQKENI. CDR3 size: 14 residues. As DNA, the CDR3 is TGTGCCAGCTCTCACCCGGGACAGGGGACTGAAGCTTTCTTT. Translation gives CASSHPGQGTEAFF.

The chain has TRBV6-1 and TRBJ1-1; 7 positions match TRBD1. Per the germline V gene, CDR1 is MNHNS and CDR2 is SASEGT. The CDR3 has 13 residues. V gave up 8 bases and J gave up 0 bases; unmatched junction bases: 3. The CDR3 DNA follows: TGTGCCAGCTCAGGGGGTATGAACACTGAAGCTTTCTTT. Translation gives CASSGGMNTEAFF.

The DNA for the CDR3 is TGCGCCAGCAGCTTGGCTGGCCAGAATGGGGCCAACGTCCTGACTTTC. Translating it yields CASSLAGQNGANVLTF. The V gene is TRBV5-1, the J gene TRBJ2-6; no definite D call. This CDR3 has 16 residues. The germline V and J ends were trimmed by 0 bases and 3 bases, with 10 bases remaining between them. Germline V gene lookup returns CDR1 SGHRS and CDR2 YFSETQ.

The chain links TRBV5-4 to TRBJ2-7; 8 positions agree with TRBD1. There are 14 residues in the CDR3. J was trimmed by 2 bases and V by 0 bases; bases with no gene match: 1. Per germline, CDR1 SGHNT and CDR2 YYREEE (reference sequence). The CDR3: CASSLAGGAYEQYF. Written as DNA, the CDR3 is TGTGCCAGCAGCTTGGCAGGGGGCGCCTACGAGCAGTACTTC. The whole variable domain, remainder taken from reference TRBV5-4 and TRBJ2-7, is ETGVTQSPTHLIKTRGQQVTLRCSSQSGHNTVSWYQQALGQGPQFIFQYYREEENGRGNFPPRFSGLQFPNYSSELNVNALELDDSALYLCASSLAGGAYEQYFGPGTRLTVT.

The chain carries TRBV6-1 and TRBJ2-1, with D unresolved. Trimming cost V 3 bases and J 6 bases, with 9 bases left between them. Germline CDR1 and CDR2: MNHNS and SASEGT. The CDR3 loop spans 13 amino acids. In nucleotides, the CDR3 is TGTGCCAGCAGTGATCTACAGCGCAATGAGCAGTTCTTC. Translating gives CASSDLQRNEQFF.

V and J are TRBV5-5 and TRBJ1-2; 8 bases map to TRBD1. Germline loops: CDR1 SGHKS, CDR2 YYEKEE (reference sequence). J lost 4 bases, V lost 2 bases, and 7 bases had no gene match. This CDR3 region has 15 residues. The CDR3 region has the DNA TGTGCCAGCAGCTTAAGGGACAGGACATCCTATGGCTACACCTTC. This sequence encodes CASSLRDRTSYGYTF.

The V gene is TRBV6-1, the J gene TRBJ1-5; 12 bases align to TRBD1. J was trimmed by 6 bases and V by 3 bases; bases with no gene match: 6. The germline V gene has CDR1 MNHNS and CDR2 SASEGT. This CDR3 comprises 16 residues. CDR3 in DNA: TGTGCCAGCAGTGACAGGGACAGGGGGCTTACTCAGCCCCAGCATTTT. Translated, it gives CASSDRDRGLTQPQHF.

CDR3 sequence (DNA): TGTGCCAGCAGTGACCGGACAGTAGGCTACACCTTC. This translates into CASSDRTVGYTF. This chain uses TRBV6-5 with TRBJ1-2; tentative D call: TRBD1 (6 bases). CDR3 length equals 12 residues. Trimming shortened V by 5 bases and J by 8 bases, and 12 bases separated the two germline ends. CDR1 and CDR2 (germline): MNHEY, SVGAGI.

The chain has TRBV25-1 and TRBJ2-1; possibly TRBD1 for D (6 bases). CDR3 length: 13 residues. Germline-derived CDR1 and CDR2 are MGHDK and SYGVNS. Deletions cut 6 bases from V and 5 bases from J, with 11 bases between. The CDR3 DNA reads as TGTGCCAGCAGGAGGGACAAAAACAATGAGCAGTTCTTC. Protein: CASRRDKNNEQFF.

The genes are TRBV18 and TRBJ2-1; 13 positions agree with TRBD2. This CDR3 is built from 18 residues. V was clipped by 1 base and J by 5 bases; unmatched bases: 8. The V gene's germline CDR1 is KGHSH and CDR2 LQKENI. CDR3: CASSPRTSGGEGNNEQFF. The CDR3 DNA is TGTGCCAGCTCACCACGAACTAGCGGGGGGGAGGGCAACAATGAGCAGTTCTTC.

The V gene is TRBV9, the J gene TRBJ2-2; perhaps TRBD2 as D (6 bases). Trimming took off 4 bases at V and 6 bases at J, with 10 bases between the two ends. This CDR3 contains 13 residues. Germline V gene sequence: CDR1 SGDLS, CDR2 YYNGEE. In DNA, the CDR3 is TGTGCCAGCAGCTACGGGAGTCCCGGGGAGCTGTTTTTT. Protein sequence: CASSYGSPGELFF.

The chain carries TRBV19 and TRBJ2-7, with TRBD1 matching over 10 bases. The CDR3 totals 14 residues. Germline assignment: CDR1 LNHDA and CDR2 SQIVND (reference sequence). The J segment lost 1 base and the V segment lost 8 bases, leaving 5 bases of the junction unmatched. The CDR3 reads CASAGTGVSYEQYF. CDR3 nucleotides: TGTGCCAGTGCCGGGACAGGGGTTTCCTACGAGCAGTACTTC.

This chain joins TRBV14 and TRBJ1-4; tentative D call: TRBD1 (5 bases). The CDR3 runs to 17 residues. CDR1 is SGHDN, CDR2 FVKESK, per germline. Trimming pared 2 bases from V and 4 bases from J, leaving 17 bases between. CDR3 in amino acids: CASSQLGTQRNNEKLFF. Here the CDR3 DNA reads TGTGCCAGCAGCCAACTTGGGACTCAGAGGAATAATGAAAAACTGTTTTTT. The whole variable domain, filled in from reference TRBV14 and TRBJ1-4, reads EAGVTQFPSHSVIEKGQTVTLRCDPISGHDNLYWYRRVMGKEIKFLLHFVKESKQDESGMPNNRFLAERTGGTYSTLKVQPAELEDSGVYFCASSQLGTQRNNEKLFFGSGTQLSVL.

The chain combines TRBV19 with TRBJ2-7; TRBD2 matches 7 bases. Germline-derived CDR1 and CDR2 are LNHDA and SQIVND (reference sequence). V was clipped by 5 bases and J by 3 bases; unmatched bases: 10. CDR3 size: 15 residues. CDR3 sequence reads: CASSAGGGPFYEQYF. The CDR3 DNA sequence: TGTGCCAGTAGTGCTGGGGGGGGACCTTTCTACGAGCAGTACTTC.

The V gene is TRBV5-5, the J gene TRBJ2-4; TRBD1 matches 8 bases. V was clipped by 4 bases and J by 6 bases; unmatched bases: 6. CDR3 length equals 14 residues. CDR1 is SGHKS and CDR2 is YYEKEE in the germline V gene (reference sequence). CDR3: CASSTGTGGNIQYF. CDR3 sequence (DNA): TGTGCCAGCAGCACCGGGACAGGCGGAAACATTCAGTACTTC.